This TCR beta chain is from a study of PD-1 blockade in classical Hodgkin lymphoma. Data came from immunoSEQ multiplex PCR; TCRdb stores just in-frame clones and leaves some out. The profile shows roughly 86,000 clones, 65% to 85% of them singletons. Notes on the study in general: By C4D1 there was a significant rise in CD4+ TCR diversity but not in CD8+ TCR diversity. Whoever responded completely had baseline diversity much like that seen in newly diagnosed patients.

Stated time point: cycle 4 day 1 (C4D1), after more than five weeks of nivolumab. Each and every patient relapsed after autologous stem cell transplantation, and patients got differing brentuximab vedotin exposure. A note on this clone: What it binds is unknown.

The source of this sequence is a human donor with classical Hodgkin lymphoma. The specimen was peripheral blood mononuclear cells (PBMCs), collected before the fourth cycle of nivolumab.

The CDR3 sequence is CAWSGTGYSYEQYF. The CDR3 bases are TGTGCCTGGAGTGGAACAGGGTACTCCTACGAGCAGTACTTC. The chain joins TRBV30 to TRBJ2-7, with D possibly TRBD1 on 6 matching bases. The CDR3 length is 14 residues. The germline V gene has CDR1 GTSNPN and CDR2 SVGIG (reference sequence). Between the trimmed V and J ends, which lost 1 base and 0 bases, there was a span of 10 bases.